What follows are 14 T cell receptor beta chains derived from one specimen sequenced in a study of T cell changes during pregnancy in multiple sclerosis. Libraries were prepared by immunoSEQ multiplex PCR; TCRdb keeps only in-frame clonotypes and omits some of them. Of 45,000 to 65,000 clones in the sample, around 93% are singletons; the top ten hold 3.5% to 4.5%. Sequencing used peripheral blood, obtained after pregnancy. Receptor source: a female donor in good health, enrolled as a control in a pregnancy study.

J is TRBJ2-7 and V is TRBV6-1, with a possible D match to TRBD1 (6 bases). This CDR3 contains 14 residues. CDR1 and CDR2 (germline): MNHNS, SASEGT. Trimming took off 6 bases at V and 4 bases at J, with 16 bases between the two ends. Here the CDR3 DNA reads TGTGCCAGCAGCGGACAGTGGGGAGAATACGAGCAGTACTTC. It is translated as CASSGQWGEYEQYF.

The chain joins TRBV13 to TRBJ2-6; D may be TRBD2 (5 bases). CDR3 length: 11 residues. V lost 3 bases, J lost 12 bases, and 6 bases lay in between. Per germline, CDR1 PRHDT and CDR2 FYEKMQ (reference sequence). The CDR3 protein is CASSFGSVLTF. The CDR3 nucleotides are TGTGCCAGCAGCTTTGGGAGCGTCCTGACTTTC. The full variable domain, in which reference TRBV13 and TRBJ2-6 provide the parts outside the CDR3, is AAGVIQSPRHLIKEKRETATLKCYPIPRHDTVYWYQQGPGQDPQFLISFYEKMQSDKGSIPDRFSAQQFSDYHSELNMSSLELGDSALYFCASSFGSVLTFGAGSRLTVL.

This sequence joins TRBV18 and TRBJ1-4; TRBD1 agrees at 9 bases. CDR3 size: 14 residues. Germline V gene sequence: CDR1 KGHSH, CDR2 LQKENI. The V and J ends lost 8 bases and 0 bases, in that order; junction bases with no gene match: 1. The CDR3 loop is CASRQGATNEKLFF. CDR3 in DNA: TGTGCCAGCCGACAGGGGGCAACTAATGAAAAACTGTTTTTT.

This clone was detected once. The CDR3 sequence: CASSRTGSSGNTIYF. The CDR3 DNA reads as TGTGCCAGCAGCCGAACAGGGAGCTCTGGAAACACCATATATTTT. V gene TRBV5-5 combines with J gene TRBJ1-3; tentatively, D is TRBD1 (6 bases). The CDR3 runs to 15 residues. V was trimmed by 4 bases and J by 0 bases, leaving 11 bases between them. CDR1 SGHKS and CDR2 YYEKEE come from the germline V gene (reference sequence).

As DNA, the CDR3 is TGCGCCAGCAGCAGACTACAGGGTGGCTCCTACAATGAGCAGTTCTTC. This translates into CASSRLQGGSYNEQFF. The chain couples TRBV5-1 to TRBJ2-1; weak D call: TRBD1 (6 bases). Between the trimmed V and J ends, which lost 4 bases and 0 bases, there was a span of 14 bases. Germline lookup yields CDR1 SGHRS and CDR2 YFSETQ. This CDR3 is 16 amino acids long.

The chain recombines TRBV25-1 with TRBJ2-5; TRBD2 aligns across 8 bases. Trimming took 3 bases from V and 0 from J; bases not matched to a gene: 12. Germline CDR1 and CDR2: MGHDK and SYGVNS. The CDR3 loop spans 18 amino acids. CDR3 loop: CASSEGLAGPIYQETQYF. The CDR3 bases are TGTGCCAGCAGTGAGGGCTTAGCGGGGCCAATCTACCAAGAGACCCAGTACTTC. Supplemented by reference TRBV25-1 and TRBJ2-5, the full variable domain reads EADIYQTPRYLVIGTGKKITLECSQTMGHDKMYWYQQDPGMELHLIHYSYGVNSTEKGDLSSESTVSRIRTEHFPLTLESARPSHTSQYLCASSEGLAGPIYQETQYFGPGTRLLVL.

V usage is TRBV28 and J usage is TRBJ2-5, with D maybe TRBD2 (5 bases). Trimming stripped 4 bases from V and 6 bases from J, with 21 bases between. CDR1 is MDHEN, CDR2 SYDVKM, per germline. The CDR3 sequence is 16 residues long. The CDR3 nucleotides read TGTGCCAGCAGTTCAACTGATAATGGACTCACTAAGACCCAGTACTTC. It is translated as CASSSTDNGLTKTQYF.

In nucleotides, the CDR3 is TGCAGCGTTCGGACAGGGCCGGAGACCCAGTACTTC. Translating gives CSVRTGPETQYF. This chain joins TRBV29-1 and TRBJ2-5; 8 nucleotides agree with TRBD1. CDR3 length: 12 amino acids. Germline V gene lookup returns CDR1 SQVTM and CDR2 ANQGSEA. Trimming took 5 bases from V and 5 from J; bases not matched to a gene: 4.

J is TRBJ1-2 and V is TRBV2; D perhaps matches TRBD1 (5 bases). The V end lost 7 bases, the J end lost 4 bases, and 10 bases lay between the germline ends. This CDR3 has 12 residues. Germline CDR1 is SNHLY and CDR2 is FYNNEI. The CDR3 nucleotides read TGTGCCAGCATCCAGGGTGGCTATGGCTACACCTTC. Translating it yields CASIQGGYGYTF.

This rearrangement joins TRBV2 to TRBJ1-5; perhaps TRBD1 as D (5 bases). Germline V gene lookup returns CDR1 SNHLY and CDR2 FYNNEI. The CDR3 is 16 amino acids. The V end was cut by 4 bases, the J end by 2 bases, with 15 bases between. CDR3 residues: CASSGQGGFGNQPQHF. In nucleotides, the CDR3 is TGTGCCAGCAGTGGGCAGGGTGGGTTCGGCAATCAGCCCCAGCATTTT. The full variable domain, rest sourced from reference TRBV2 and TRBJ1-5, is EPEVTQTPSHQVTQMGQEVILRCVPISNHLYFYWYRQILGQKVEFLVSFYNNEISEKSEIFDDQFSVERPDGSNFTLKIRSTKLEDSAMYFCASSGQGGFGNQPQHFGDGTRLSIL.

The chain has TRBV6-1 and TRBJ2-7; 14 nucleotides agree with TRBD2. Germline V gives CDR1 MNHNS, CDR2 SASEGT. This CDR3 spans 15 amino acids. The V and J ends lost 8 bases and 4 bases, in that order; junction bases with no gene match: 7. For the CDR3, the DNA is TGTGCCAGCCTCGGACTAGCGGGGGGAAAGTACGAGCAGTACTTC. Protein sequence: CASLGLAGGKYEQYF.

This clone turned up a few times. The CDR3 sequence is CASSLGGSRVGYTF. In nucleotides, the CDR3 is TGTGCCAGCAGCTTAGGGGGGTCGCGGGTCGGCTACACCTTC. The rearrangement links TRBV13 to TRBJ1-2; no firm D call. V was trimmed by 0 bases and J by 8 bases, leaving 13 bases between them. The germline CDR1 and CDR2 sequences are PRHDT and FYEKMQ (reference sequence). This CDR3 is built from 14 residues. The complete variable domain, with remaining parts taken from reference TRBV13 and TRBJ1-2, reads AAGVIQSPRHLIKEKRETATLKCYPIPRHDTVYWYQQGPGQDPQFLISFYEKMQSDKGSIPDRFSAQQFSDYHSELNMSSLELGDSALYFCASSLGGSRVGYTFGSGTRLTVV.

The V and J genes are TRBV28 and TRBJ2-2; 10 bases map to TRBD1. This CDR3 has 16 residues. The germline V gene has CDR1 MDHEN and CDR2 SYDVKM. Trimming took 7 bases from V and 1 from J; bases not matched to a gene: 6. The CDR3 loop is CASIRQGALNTGELFF. In DNA form, the CDR3 reads TGTGCCAGCATCCGACAGGGGGCCTTGAACACCGGGGAGCTGTTTTTT.

This rearrangement joins TRBV15 to TRBJ2-7; 8 nucleotides match TRBD2. Germline-derived CDR1 and CDR2 are LNHNV and YYDKDF (reference sequence). The CDR3 is 13 residues long. V gave up 1 base and J gave up 7 bases; unmatched junction bases: 3. The CDR3 DNA follows: TGTGCCACCAGCAGAGTTCGCGGGGGGGAGCAGTACTTC. The encoded protein is CATSRVRGGEQYF.